What follows are 21 T cell receptor beta chains derived from one specimen sequenced in a study of cytomegalovirus exposure and HLA in healthy donors (dated 2017 in TCRdb). The protocol used for the library was the immunoSEQ multiplex PCR assay. For the multiplex PCR, a mixture combining 60 forward primers for TCR Vbeta segments and 13 reverse primers for TCR Jbeta segments was used. TCRdb carries this immuneACCESS record with in-frame sequences only. Its versions omit some clonotypes, under half of them owing to an unresolved V gene in the studies checked, with the rest unexplained. Present in this sample are 100,000 to 120,000 clones, around 84% of which were seen just once. The top ten constitute 1.3% of the sample. The sequencing input was PBMCs. The receptors derive from a man in his thirties or forties in good health and CMV-seronegative.

The genes are TRBV7-6 and TRBJ2-7; 8 bases map to TRBD1. The CDR3 spans 14 residues. After removal of 5 bases from V and 5 bases from J, the junction contained 8 bases not matched to a gene. Germline CDR1 is SGHVS and CDR2 is FNYEAQ. The CDR3 sequence is CASSPGQGPNEQYF. The CDR3 DNA reads as TGTGCCAGCAGCCCTGGACAGGGACCTAACGAGCAGTACTTC.

V gene TRBV30 combines with J gene TRBJ1-2; D possibly corresponds to TRBD1 (6 bases). Trimming took off 0 bases at V and 5 bases at J, with 10 bases between the two ends. The CDR3 runs to 13 residues. Germline assignment: CDR1 GTSNPN and CDR2 SVGIG (reference sequence). CDR3 amino acids: CAWSVGTTYGYTF. The CDR3 DNA follows: TGTGCCTGGAGTGTGGGGACAACTTATGGCTACACCTTC.

The CDR3 coding sequence is TGTGCCAGCAGCGATACGGTAAGGAGCTCCTACGAGCAGTACTTC. Amino acid sequence: CASSDTVRSSYEQYF. The V and J genes are TRBV2 and TRBJ2-7, with D hard to call. Trimming pared 6 bases from V and 0 bases from J, leaving 15 bases between. CDR3 size: 15 residues. Germline V CDR1 and CDR2: SNHLY, FYNNEI.

The chain has TRBV19 and TRBJ2-2; the match to TRBD1 covers 10 bases. The CDR3 is made up of 15 amino acids. The germline V gene has CDR1 LNHDA and CDR2 SQIVND (reference sequence). Trimming at V came to 1 base and at J to 5 bases, leaving 1 base not matched to a gene. CDR3 DNA: TGTGCCAGTAGTATAGGGACAGGGGGAACCGGGGAGCTGTTTTTT. This sequence encodes CASSIGTGGTGELFF.

The J gene is TRBJ1-3, the V gene TRBV9; D not resolved. With 3 bases removed from V and 0 bases from J, the gap between germline ends came to 7 bases. CDR1 and CDR2 from the germline V gene are SGDLS and YYNGEE. The CDR3 contains 14 residues. The CDR3 sequence: CASSGGLSGNTIYF. The CDR3 DNA follows: TGTGCCAGCAGCGGAGGTCTCTCTGGAAACACCATATATTTT. The full variable domain, completed using reference TRBV9 and TRBJ1-3, is DSGVTQTPKHLITATGQRVTLRCSPRSGDLSVYWYQQSLDQGLQFLIQYYNGEERAKGNILERFSAQQFPDLHSELNLSSLELGDSALYFCASSGGLSGNTIYFGEGSWLTVV.

J is TRBJ2-2 and V is TRBV2; a weak D match, TRBD1 (5 bases). CDR3 length: 13 residues. Trimming removed 6 bases at V and 1 base at J, with 6 bases between. CDR1 is SNHLY and CDR2 is FYNNEI in the germline V gene. CDR3 residues: CASSGQNTGELFF. CDR3 bases: TGTGCCAGCAGCGGACAGAACACCGGGGAGCTGTTTTTT.

The rearrangement uses TRBV4-3 and TRBJ2-5; 9 nucleotides line up with TRBD2. The V and J ends lost 1 base and 2 bases, in that order; junction bases with no gene match: 5. CDR3 length: 16 residues. From germline, CDR1 is LGHNA and CDR2 YSLEER. The CDR3 nucleotides read TGCGCCAGCAGCCAAGTTGCTCTAGCGGGACAAGAGACCCAGTACTTC. Its translation: CASSQVALAGQETQYF.

The J gene is TRBJ2-5, the V gene TRBV7-9; possible D gene TRBD2, 5 bases. The better agreement between TRBJ2-7 and the DNA end casts doubt on the J call. Germline V gene sequence: CDR1 SEHNR, CDR2 FQNEAQ (reference sequence). There are 14 residues in the CDR3. The CDR3 region has the DNA TGTGCCAGCAGCTTAGATCCGGGAAGTTACGAGCAGTACTTC. It yields the protein CASSLDPGSYEQYF.

V is TRBV5-6 and J is TRBJ2-7; TRBD1 matches at 8 bases. Trimming took 5 bases from V and 4 from J; bases not matched to a gene: 8. This CDR3 is 14 amino acids long. Germline V gives CDR1 SGHDT, CDR2 YYEEEE. CDR3: CASSSGTGGYEQYF. CDR3 in DNA: TGTGCCAGCAGTTCCGGGACAGGAGGATACGAGCAGTACTTC.

The rearrangement joins TRBV5-6 to TRBJ1-2; maybe TRBD1 (6 bases). The CDR3 totals 15 residues. Germline assignment: CDR1 SGHDT and CDR2 YYEEEE. V lost 1 base and J lost 4, with 14 bases in between. The CDR3 DNA is TGTGCCAGCAGCTTGCCAGGGGAGAAACTCTATGGCTACACCTTC. It yields the protein CASSLPGEKLYGYTF.

This chain uses TRBV28 with TRBJ1-3; TRBD1 aligns across 12 bases. V gave up 8 bases and J gave up 1 base; unmatched junction bases: 3. The CDR3 is 15 amino acids. Germline V lookup: CDR1 MDHEN, CDR2 SYDVKM. CDR3 loop: CASGTGGRSGNTIYF. The CDR3 coding sequence is TGTGCCAGCGGGACAGGGGGCCGTTCTGGAAACACCATATATTTT. Filled out from reference TRBV28 and TRBJ1-3, the complete variable domain reads DVKVTQSSRYLVKRTGEKVFLECVQDMDHENMFWYRQDPGLGLRLIYFSYDVKMKEKGDIPEGYSVSREKKERFSLILESASTNQTSMYLCASGTGGRSGNTIYFGEGSWLTVV.

This chain links TRBV29-1 with TRBJ2-4, with a possible D match to TRBD1 (5 bases). Deletions cut 3 bases from V and 6 bases from J, with 12 bases between. This CDR3 region has 13 residues. Germline CDR1 reads SQVTM; CDR2 reads ANQGSEA. The CDR3 nucleotides are TGCAGCGTTGAGGGCCAGGGTAGAAACATTCAGTACTTC. Translating gives CSVEGQGRNIQYF.

The chain joins TRBV29-1 to TRBJ2-4; TRBD1 matches 8 bases. Per germline, CDR1 SQVTM and CDR2 ANQGSEA. V shed 5 bases and J 4 bases; nucleotides not matched to a gene: 7. The CDR3 totals 14 residues. CDR3 amino acids: CSVKFRGRKNIQYF. The DNA for the CDR3 is TGCAGCGTTAAATTCAGGGGGCGAAAAAACATTCAGTACTTC.

The genes are TRBV25-1 and TRBJ1-4, with 8 bases that match TRBD1. Germline CDR1 reads MGHDK; CDR2 reads SYGVNS. This CDR3 comprises 15 residues. Trimming at V came to 3 bases and at J to 7 bases, leaving 7 bases not matched to a gene. CDR3 in amino acids: CASSDTGQVGEKLFF. The CDR3 nucleotides read TGTGCCAGCAGTGATACGGGACAGGTTGGTGAAAAACTGTTTTTT.

The chain is built from TRBV9 and TRBJ2-1; 13 bases map to TRBD2. Germline V gene sequence: CDR1 SGDLS, CDR2 YYNGEE. CDR3 length equals 14 residues. V trimming: 5 bases; J trimming: 8 bases; junction bases outside the gene matches: 4. DNA of the CDR3: TGTGCCAGCAGAGGACTAGCGGGAGCCGATGAGCAGTTCTTC. This codes for CASRGLAGADEQFF.

The CDR3 reads CASSGGTVDNSPLHF. CDR3 nucleotides: TGTGCCAGCAGCGGGGGGACAGTTGATAATTCACCCCTCCACTTT. The rearrangement joins TRBV9 to TRBJ1-6, with 7 bases that match TRBD1. The CDR3 runs 15 residues. Trimming at V came to 3 bases and at J to 5 bases, leaving 5 bases not matched to a gene. Germline V gives CDR1 SGDLS, CDR2 YYNGEE.

This clone was observed once. The chain employs TRBV5-1 and TRBJ2-7; 7 bases agree with TRBD1. J gave up 2 bases and V 0 bases, and 2 bases lay outside the gene matches. The CDR3 covers 14 residues. CDR1 and CDR2 from the germline V gene are SGHRS and YFSETQ. The CDR3 loop is CASSLGQGPYEQYF. The DNA of the CDR3 is TGCGCCAGCAGCTTGGGACAGGGCCCCTACGAGCAGTACTTC.

The J gene is TRBJ2-1, the V gene TRBV6-6; TRBD2 is a possible D gene (7 bases). The germline V gene encodes CDR1 MNHNY and CDR2 SVGAGI (reference sequence). The CDR3 is 14 amino acids. V lost 5 bases to trimming and J lost 10 bases, with 18 bases between them. The CDR3 sequence is CASSPAGARDEQFF. Here the CDR3 DNA reads TGTGCCAGCAGTCCCGCGGGGGCACGGGACGAGCAGTTCTTC.

The chain uses TRBV6-7 and TRBJ2-1; the match to TRBD2 covers 14 bases. TRBV6-7 is filed as an ORF, its function uncertain. Trimming removed 2 bases from V and 7 bases from J; junction bases left unmatched: 4. The CDR3 is made up of 16 amino acids. The CDR3 DNA sequence: TGTGCCAGCAGTTACGAAAGACTAGCGGGGGGGAATGAGCAGTTCTTC. Its translation: CASSYERLAGGNEQFF.

This chain joins TRBV20-1 and TRBJ2-1, with D unclear. The germline V gene encodes CDR1 DFQATT and CDR2 SNEGSKA (reference sequence). This CDR3 is 11 amino acids long. Trimming pared 3 bases from V and 10 bases from J, leaving 10 bases between. CDR3 coding DNA: TGCAGTGCTAGTGATTCCCGGGAGCAGTTCTTC. Protein sequence: CSASDSREQFF.

This sequence joins TRBV12-5 and TRBJ2-5; the D gene is possibly TRBD1 (5 bases). This CDR3 is built from 17 residues. Germline V CDR1 and CDR2: LGHNT, FRNRAP. The germline V and J ends were trimmed by 4 bases and 1 base, with 19 bases remaining between them. CDR3 in amino acids: CASGSPGPGFSQETQYF. CDR3 sequence (DNA): TGTGCTAGTGGTTCCCCAGGGCCAGGGTTCTCCCAAGAGACCCAGTACTTC. The whole variable domain, filled in from reference TRBV12-5 and TRBJ2-5, reads DARVTQTPRHKVTEMGQEVTMRCQPILGHNTVFWYRQTMMQGLELLAYFRNRAPLDDSGMPKDRFSAEMPDATLATLKIQPSEPRDSAVYFCASGSPGPGFSQETQYFGPGTRLLVL.